What follows are 25 T cell receptor beta chains derived from one specimen sequenced in a study of OX40 agonist ivuxolimab in advanced cancers. Measured with immunoSEQ multiplex PCR; TCRdb has only the in-frame clones, and not every one. The sample holds under 85,000 clones; approximately 87% are singletons and the top ten take around 0.56%. This material consisted of CD4+ or CD8+ T cells sorted from blood, taken in a trial of the OX40 agonist ivuxolimab. The source of these receptors is an adult with an advanced solid tumor such as melanoma, head and neck, liver or kidney cancer.

This clone was observed a few times. V is TRBV30 and J is TRBJ1-3; D unclear. CDR1 GTSNPN and CDR2 SVGIG come from the germline V gene (reference sequence). The CDR3 has 13 residues. The ends were cut back, 5 bases at V and 4 bases at J, with 12 bases in the middle. The CDR3 here is CAWEKRGGNTIYF. The CDR3 bases are TGTGCCTGGGAAAAAAGAGGAGGAAACACCATATATTTT.

V gene TRBV6-6 combines with J gene TRBJ1-1, with 7 bases that match TRBD1. Germline-derived CDR1 and CDR2 are MNHNY and SVGAGI (reference sequence). CDR3 length: 16 amino acids. With 5 bases clipped from V and 0 bases from J, the junction kept 9 bases outside the gene matches. CDR3 sequence reads: CASSQLGQQMNTEAFF. The DNA for the CDR3 is TGTGCCAGCAGTCAATTGGGACAGCAAATGAACACTGAAGCTTTCTTT.

V gene TRBV21-1 combines with J gene TRBJ2-5; the table's D call, TRBD1, was not checked against the DNA. TRBV21-1 is described as a pseudogene. The CDR3 consists of 15 residues. The CDR3 loop is CASSKGQASGETQYF. CDR3 sequence (DNA): TGTGCCAGCAGCAAAGGACAGGCTTCGGGAGAGACCCAGTACTTC.

The chain employs TRBV7-2 and TRBJ1-3; D remains ambiguous. CDR1 and CDR2 from the germline V gene are SGHTA and FQGNSA. V gave up 5 bases and J gave up 4 bases, with 9 bases separating them. The CDR3 length is 13 residues. The CDR3: CASSPSPGNTIYF. For the CDR3, the DNA is TGTGCCAGCAGCCCCTCCCCCGGAAACACCATATATTTT.

The chain joins TRBV6-6 to TRBJ1-3, with a tentative D call TRBD1 (5 bases). The CDR3 is 16 residues long. Germline loops: CDR1 MNHNY, CDR2 SVGAGI (reference sequence). V lost 1 base to trimming and J lost 4 bases, with 14 bases between them. Here the CDR3 DNA reads TGTGCCAGCAGTTACTACGGGACCCGGGAGGGAAACACCATATATTTT. It is translated as CASSYYGTREGNTIYF.

The J gene is TRBJ1-5, the V gene TRBV2, with 10 nucleotides matching TRBD1. V shed 4 bases and J 0 bases; nucleotides not matched to a gene: 21. Germline values: CDR1 SNHLY, CDR2 FYNNEI. CDR3 length equals 22 residues. CDR3 nucleotide sequence: TGTGCCAGCAGTGGAAATCCAGGTTCCGACAGGGGGCTGGGGTATAGCAATCAGCCCCAGCATTTT. This codes for CASSGNPGSDRGLGYSNQPQHF.

V is TRBV19 and J is TRBJ1-1; 9 bases line up with TRBD1. The J segment lost 4 bases and the V segment lost 3 bases, leaving 9 bases of the junction unmatched. The CDR3 totals 16 residues. CDR1 is LNHDA and CDR2 is SQIVND in the germline V gene (reference sequence). For the CDR3, the DNA is TGTGCCAGTAGTATGGGACAGGGATCCGTGGGCACTGAAGCTTTCTTT. It codes for CASSMGQGSVGTEAFF.

This chain joins TRBV4-1 and TRBJ1-1, with 7 bases aligning to TRBD1. In germline, CDR1 is MGHRA, CDR2 YSYEKL. The CDR3 extends over 15 amino acids. Unmatched junction bases numbered 7, after V lost 1 base and J lost 5 bases. The CDR3 region has the DNA TGCGCCAGCAGCCAAGGGGCAGGGGGTGATACTGAAGCTTTCTTT. Its translation is CASSQGAGGDTEAFF.

The chain joins TRBV5-1 to TRBJ2-1, with 8 bases lining up with TRBD2. The CDR3 sequence is 15 residues long. J lost 5 bases, V lost 0 bases, and 4 bases had no gene match. Germline V gene data show CDR1 as SGHRS and CDR2 as YFSETQ. CDR3 DNA sequence: TGCGCCAGCAGCTTGGAACTAGCGGTGAACAATGAGCAGTTCTTC. Translating it yields CASSLELAVNNEQFF.

The chain employs TRBV30 and TRBJ2-5, with 8 nucleotides matching TRBD2. In germline, CDR1 is GTSNPN, CDR2 SVGIG (reference sequence). The CDR3 loop spans 15 amino acids. V dropped 2 bases and J dropped 3; count of bases not matched to a gene: 8. The CDR3 DNA sequence: TGTGCCTGGAGTCCCCCGGGGGGGGGCGAAGAGACCCAGTACTTC. This gives the protein CAWSPPGGGEETQYF.

This chain uses TRBV28 with TRBJ2-2; TRBD1 is a possible D gene (6 bases). With 2 bases removed from V and 3 bases from J, the gap between germline ends came to 16 bases. Germline V gene lookup returns CDR1 MDHEN and CDR2 SYDVKM. The CDR3 has 17 amino acids. CDR3 sequence reads: CASSLRGPTGDTGELFF. DNA for the CDR3: TGTGCCAGCAGTTTACGGGGCCCGACAGGCGACACCGGGGAGCTGTTTTTT.

This chain joins TRBV19 and TRBJ1-1; TRBD1 matches 8 bases. The trim removed 5 bases at V and 1 base at J, leaving 6 bases unmatched. The length of the CDR3 is 15 residues. CDR1 and CDR2 from the germline V gene are LNHDA and SQIVND (reference sequence). CDR3 in DNA: TGTGCCAGTAGTCCTCACGGGACAGGGAACACTGAAGCTTTCTTT. It is translated as CASSPHGTGNTEAFF.

The rearrangement links TRBV2 to TRBJ1-1, with D unresolved. CDR3 size: 14 residues. V dropped 2 bases and J dropped 6 bases, with 13 bases sitting between them. CDR1 and CDR2 (germline): SNHLY, FYNNEI. CDR3 DNA sequence: TGTGCCAGCAGTGAAAAACTTTTAAGGGCTGAAGCTTTCTTT. Translated: CASSEKLLRAEAFF. Filled out from reference TRBV2 and TRBJ1-1, the complete variable domain reads EPEVTQTPSHQVTQMGQEVILRCVPISNHLYFYWYRQILGQKVEFLVSFYNNEISEKSEIFDDQFSVERPDGSNFTLKIRSTKLEDSAMYFCASSEKLLRAEAFFGQGTRLTVV.

The sample holds one count of this clone. CDR3 amino acids: CSVEGSGANVLTF. The CDR3 region has the DNA TGCAGCGTTGAGGGCTCTGGGGCCAACGTCCTGACTTTC. V usage is TRBV29-1 and J usage is TRBJ2-6; D unresolved. The V end lost 3 bases, the J end lost 0 bases, and 3 bases lay between the germline ends. In germline, CDR1 is SQVTM, CDR2 ANQGSEA. This CDR3 is 13 amino acids long.

V gene TRBV18 combines with J gene TRBJ2-5, with D unresolved. Germline CDR1 reads KGHSH; CDR2 reads LQKENI. This CDR3 spans 12 amino acids. Trimming removed 2 bases from V and 4 bases from J, with 5 bases in between. CDR3 amino acids: CASSPGVETQYF. The CDR3 coding sequence is TGTGCCAGCTCACCAGGGGTAGAGACCCAGTACTTC.

The chain employs TRBV21-1 and TRBJ1-5. TRBV21-1 has pseudogene status. The CDR3 loop spans 19 amino acids. The CDR3 loop reads CASSKDSGTLNTKNQPQHF. The CDR3 DNA is TGTGCCAGCAGCAAAGATAGTGGGACGCTGAATACGAAAAATCAGCCCCAGCATTTT.

The table lists this clone with a count of one. The V call is TRBV19, the J call TRBJ1-1, with a possible D match to TRBD1 (5 bases). V gave up 5 bases and J gave up 0 bases, with 10 bases separating them. From germline, CDR1 is LNHDA and CDR2 SQIVND (reference sequence). This CDR3 has 14 amino acids. The CDR3 region has the DNA TGTGCCAGTAGTCACGACAGCATGAACACTGAAGCTTTCTTT. It codes for CASSHDSMNTEAFF.

This clone showed up just once. The J gene is TRBJ1-2, the V gene TRBV29-1; no clear D. In germline, CDR1 is SQVTM, CDR2 ANQGSEA. This CDR3 has 12 residues. V lost 6 bases, J lost 4 bases, and 12 bases lay in between. As DNA, the CDR3 is TGCAGCGTCCGGACGGTGGCCTATGGCTACACCTTC. Protein product: CSVRTVAYGYTF. The entire variable domain, with the rest obtained from reference TRBV29-1 and TRBJ1-2, is as follows: SAVISQKPSRDICQRGTSLTIQCQVDSQVTMMFWYRQQPGQSLTLIATANQGSEATYESGFVIDKFPISRPNLTFSTLTVSNMSPEDSSIYLCSVRTVAYGYTFGSGTRLTVV.

This chain connects TRBV27 to TRBJ2-1, with D maybe TRBD1 (7 bases). Per germline, CDR1 MNHEY and CDR2 SMNVEV (reference sequence). Between the trimmed V and J ends, which lost 5 bases and 9 bases, there was a span of 23 bases. The CDR3 consists of 16 residues. The CDR3 is CASSPGGTRRVGEQFF. The CDR3 DNA reads TGTGCCAGCAGTCCAGGGGGGACACGGAGGGTAGGTGAGCAGTTCTTC.

This clone was recorded a few times. The chain carries TRBV4-1 and TRBJ2-7, with D maybe TRBD1 (5 bases). V lost 0 bases to trimming and J lost 4 bases, with 13 bases between them. Germline V gene sequence: CDR1 MGHRA, CDR2 YSYEKL. This CDR3 region has 15 residues. The chain's CDR3 is CASSQEQGLGYEQYF. For the CDR3, the DNA is TGCGCCAGCAGCCAAGAGCAGGGCCTTGGATACGAGCAGTACTTC.

V is TRBV7-9 and J is TRBJ1-1, with D maybe TRBD1 (6 bases). From germline, CDR1 is SEHNR and CDR2 FQNEAQ (reference sequence). The CDR3 runs 16 residues. V was shortened by 5 bases and J by 5 bases, with 21 bases between the two germline ends. In DNA, the CDR3 is TGTGCCAGCAGCGCCTCGATCAGGGGTAGACGAACTGAAGCTTTCTTT. Its translation: CASSASIRGRRTEAFF. Full variable domain (outside the CDR3, taken from reference TRBV7-9 and TRBJ1-1): DTGVSQNPRHKITKRGQNVTFRCDPISEHNRLYWYRQTLGQGPEFLTYFQNEAQLEKSRLLSDRFSAERPKGSFSTLEIQRTEQGDSAMYLCASSASIRGRRTEAFFGQGTRLTVV.

This clone appeared a single time. The gene calls are TRBV10-3 and TRBJ2-6; D is perhaps TRBD1 (5 bases). The germline V and J ends were trimmed by 0 bases and 2 bases, with 8 bases remaining between them. The CDR3 sequence is 16 residues long. Germline V gene sequence: CDR1 ENHRY, CDR2 SYGVKD. The chain's CDR3 is CAISESVRAGANVLTF. CDR3 DNA: TGTGCCATCAGTGAGTCGGTCAGGGCTGGGGCCAACGTCCTGACTTTC.

CDR3 in amino acids: CASSLRGTYEQYF. The DNA for the CDR3 is TGTGCCAGCAGCTTAAGGGGGACCTACGAGCAGTACTTC. J is TRBJ2-5 and V is TRBV7-2, with D maybe TRBD1 (6 bases). The DNA end is more similar to TRBJ2-7, so the J call may be wrong. The CDR3 totals 13 residues. Germline V gene data show CDR1 as SGHTA and CDR2 as FQGNSA.

DNA for the CDR3: TGCGCCAGCAGCGCGCGGGACTCGTCATCTAACTATGGCTACACCTTC. Its translation is CASSARDSSSNYGYTF. The J gene is TRBJ1-2, the V gene TRBV5-1; D might be TRBD1 (5 bases). The V end was cut by 4 bases, the J end by 0 bases, with 16 bases between. The CDR3 contains 16 residues. The V gene's germline CDR1 is SGHRS and CDR2 YFSETQ. The entire variable domain, with the rest obtained from reference TRBV5-1 and TRBJ1-2, is as follows: KAGVTQTPRYLIKTRGQQVTLSCSPISGHRSVSWYQQTPGQGLQFLFEYFSETQRNKGNFPGRFSGRQFSNSRSEMNVSTLELGDSALYLCASSARDSSSNYGYTFGSGTRLTVV.

The chain combines TRBV4-3 with TRBJ2-2; D may match TRBD1 or TRBD2 (5 bases each). The CDR3 sequence is 16 residues long. The germline V gene has CDR1 LGHNA and CDR2 YSLEER. Deletions cut 1 base from V and 5 bases from J, with 14 bases between. The CDR3 protein is CASSQVRGLGTGELFF. The CDR3 DNA reads TGCGCCAGCAGCCAAGTTCGGGGCTTGGGAACCGGGGAGCTGTTTTTT.